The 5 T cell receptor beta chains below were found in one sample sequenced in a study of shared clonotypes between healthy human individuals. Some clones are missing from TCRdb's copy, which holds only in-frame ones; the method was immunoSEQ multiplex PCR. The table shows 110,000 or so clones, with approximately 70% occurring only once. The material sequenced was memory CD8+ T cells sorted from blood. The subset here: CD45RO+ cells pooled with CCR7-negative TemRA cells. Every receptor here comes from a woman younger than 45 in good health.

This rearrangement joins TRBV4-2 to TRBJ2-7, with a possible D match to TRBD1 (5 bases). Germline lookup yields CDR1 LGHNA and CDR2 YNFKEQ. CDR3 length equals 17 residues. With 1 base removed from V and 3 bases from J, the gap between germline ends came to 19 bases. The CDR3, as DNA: TGTGCCAGCAGCCAAGCGCCCCCGCAGTGGGGCTGCTACGAGCAGTACTTC. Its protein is CASSQAPPQWGCYEQYF.

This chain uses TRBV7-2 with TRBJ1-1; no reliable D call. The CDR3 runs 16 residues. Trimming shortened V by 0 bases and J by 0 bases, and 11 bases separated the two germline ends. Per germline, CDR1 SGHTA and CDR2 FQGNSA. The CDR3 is CASSLAWSTMNTEAFF. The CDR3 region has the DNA TGTGCCAGCAGCTTAGCGTGGTCAACCATGAACACTGAAGCTTTCTTT.

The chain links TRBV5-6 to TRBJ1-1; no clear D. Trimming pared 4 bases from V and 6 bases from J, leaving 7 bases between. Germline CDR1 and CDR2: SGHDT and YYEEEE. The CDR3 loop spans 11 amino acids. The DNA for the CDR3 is TGTGCCAGCAGCGTTGGCGCTGAAGCTTTCTTT. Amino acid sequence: CASSVGAEAFF.

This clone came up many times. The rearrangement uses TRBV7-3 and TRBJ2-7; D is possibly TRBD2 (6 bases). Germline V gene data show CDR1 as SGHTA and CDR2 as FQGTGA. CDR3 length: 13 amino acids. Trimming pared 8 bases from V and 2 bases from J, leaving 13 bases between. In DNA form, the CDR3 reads TGTGCCAGCCAAGGGACTGTAACCTACGAGCAGTACTTC. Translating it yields CASQGTVTYEQYF.

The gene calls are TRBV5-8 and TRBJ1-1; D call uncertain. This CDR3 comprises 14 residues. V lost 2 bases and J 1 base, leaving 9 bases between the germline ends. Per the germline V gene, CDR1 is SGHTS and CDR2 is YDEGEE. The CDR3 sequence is CASSFGHPNTEAFF. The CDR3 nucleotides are TGTGCCAGCAGCTTCGGGCACCCGAACACTGAAGCTTTCTTT.